This T cell receptor beta chain was observed in a study of human T cells and chemical hapten exposure. TCRdb itself ran the RACE reads through MiXCR, one entry per CDR3 protein. Here the sample spans around 300,000 distinct CDR3 sequences, 5.5% being singletons. Trimming stripped 6 bases from V and 4 bases from J, with 19 bases between. The CDR3 is 16 amino acids. Regarding time point: pre-sensitization, week 0. The sample's treatment: therapeutic diphenylcyclopropenone sensitization with weekly scalp DPC. This clonotype was detected a few times. Sequenced material: whole blood, taken in connection with sensitization to the hapten diphenylcyclopropenone (DPC). The chain recombines TRBV12-3 or TRBV12-4 with TRBJ1-5; no clear D. The TCR was taken from a young woman with alopecia areata. Some clones in this sample may be carry-over from other donors' samples. CDR3 in amino acids: CASSARHAIGNQPQHF. In nucleotides, the CDR3 is TGTGCCAGCAGCGCCCGACACGCTATAGGAAATCAGCCCCAGCATTTT.